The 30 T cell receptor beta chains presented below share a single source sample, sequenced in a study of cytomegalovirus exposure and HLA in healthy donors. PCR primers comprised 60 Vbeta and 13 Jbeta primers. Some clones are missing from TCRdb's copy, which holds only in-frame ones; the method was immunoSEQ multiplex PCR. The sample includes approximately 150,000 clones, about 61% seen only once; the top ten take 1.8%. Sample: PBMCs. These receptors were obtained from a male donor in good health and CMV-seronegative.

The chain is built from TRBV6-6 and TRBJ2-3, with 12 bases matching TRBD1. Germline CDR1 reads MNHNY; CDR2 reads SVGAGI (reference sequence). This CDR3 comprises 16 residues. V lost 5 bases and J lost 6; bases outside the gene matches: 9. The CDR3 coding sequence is TGTGCCAGCAGTGGAGACGGGACAGGGGGCTTCGATACGCAGTATTTT. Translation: CASSGDGTGGFDTQYF.

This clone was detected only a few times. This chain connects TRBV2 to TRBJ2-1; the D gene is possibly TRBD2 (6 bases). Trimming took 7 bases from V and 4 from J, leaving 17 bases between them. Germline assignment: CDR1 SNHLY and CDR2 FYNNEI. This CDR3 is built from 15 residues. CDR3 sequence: CASTVTSPGYNEQFF. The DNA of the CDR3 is TGTGCCAGCACCGTGACTAGTCCGGGGTACAATGAGCAGTTCTTC.

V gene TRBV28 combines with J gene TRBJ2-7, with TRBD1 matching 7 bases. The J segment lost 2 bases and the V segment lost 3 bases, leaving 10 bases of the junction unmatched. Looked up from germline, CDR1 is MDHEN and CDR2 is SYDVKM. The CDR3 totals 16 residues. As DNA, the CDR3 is TGTGCCAGCAGTTTTTTTAGGTGGGACAGCGCCTACGAGCAGTACTTC. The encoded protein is CASSFFRWDSAYEQYF.

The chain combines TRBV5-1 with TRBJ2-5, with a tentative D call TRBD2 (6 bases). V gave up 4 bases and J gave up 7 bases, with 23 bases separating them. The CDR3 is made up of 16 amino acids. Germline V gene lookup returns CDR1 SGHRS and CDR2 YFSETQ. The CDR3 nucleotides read TGCGCCAGCAGCGCGGACGGGACTTCCTCTCCTGGGACCCAGTACTTC. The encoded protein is CASSADGTSSPGTQYF.

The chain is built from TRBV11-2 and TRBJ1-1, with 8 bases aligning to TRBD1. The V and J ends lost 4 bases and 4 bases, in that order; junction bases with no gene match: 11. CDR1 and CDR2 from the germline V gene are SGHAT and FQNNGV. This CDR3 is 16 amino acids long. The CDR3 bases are TGTGCCAGCAGCTACACAGGGGGATTGTCGAGCACTGAAGCTTTCTTT. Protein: CASSYTGGLSSTEAFF.

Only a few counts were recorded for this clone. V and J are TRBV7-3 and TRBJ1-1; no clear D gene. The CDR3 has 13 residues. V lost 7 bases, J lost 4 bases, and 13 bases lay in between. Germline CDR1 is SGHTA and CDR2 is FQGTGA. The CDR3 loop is CASKNPSGTEAFF. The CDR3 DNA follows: TGTGCCAGCAAAAACCCGTCGGGCACTGAAGCTTTCTTT.

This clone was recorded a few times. CDR3 region: CASSGDSYEQYF. The CDR3 coding sequence is TGTGCCAGCAGCGGGGACAGCTACGAGCAGTACTTC. V and J are TRBV9 and TRBJ2-7; TRBD1 aligns across 7 bases. CDR3 length: 12 residues. Germline-derived CDR1 and CDR2 are SGDLS and YYNGEE. V lost 3 bases, J lost 3 bases, and 0 bases stayed unmatched.

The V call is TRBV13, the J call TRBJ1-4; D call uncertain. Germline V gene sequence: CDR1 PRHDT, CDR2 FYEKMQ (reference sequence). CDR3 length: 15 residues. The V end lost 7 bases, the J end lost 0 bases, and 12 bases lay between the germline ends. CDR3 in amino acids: CASKTLSSTNEKLFF. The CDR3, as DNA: TGTGCCAGCAAGACACTTTCTTCAACTAATGAAAAACTGTTTTTT.

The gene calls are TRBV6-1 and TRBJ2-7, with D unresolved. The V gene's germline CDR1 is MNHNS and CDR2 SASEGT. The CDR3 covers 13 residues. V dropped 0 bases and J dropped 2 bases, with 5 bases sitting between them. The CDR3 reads CASSEAPAYEQYF. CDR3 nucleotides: TGTGCCAGCAGTGAAGCCCCAGCCTACGAGCAGTACTTC.

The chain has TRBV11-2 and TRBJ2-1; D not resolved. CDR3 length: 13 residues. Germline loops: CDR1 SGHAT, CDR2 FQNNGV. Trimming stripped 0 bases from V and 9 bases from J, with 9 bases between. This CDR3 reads CASSLESVAEQFF. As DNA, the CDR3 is TGTGCCAGCAGCTTAGAGTCTGTGGCTGAGCAGTTCTTC.

In DNA form, the CDR3 reads TGTGCCAGTAGTTGGGCTCAGCGGATGAACACTGAAGCTTTCTTT. Translated: CASSWAQRMNTEAFF. The genes are TRBV19 and TRBJ1-1; D unresolved. In germline, CDR1 is LNHDA, CDR2 SQIVND (reference sequence). The V end lost 5 bases, the J end lost 0 bases, and 13 bases lay between the germline ends. The CDR3 is made up of 15 amino acids.

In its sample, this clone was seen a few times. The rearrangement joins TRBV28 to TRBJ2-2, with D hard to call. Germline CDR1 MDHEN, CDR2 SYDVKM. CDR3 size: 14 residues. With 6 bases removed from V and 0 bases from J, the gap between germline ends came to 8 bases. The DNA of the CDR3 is TGTGCCAGCAGAACACACCCGAACACCGGGGAGCTGTTTTTT. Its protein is CASRTHPNTGELFF.

This chain's CDR3 is CASSYEGRLGSPLHF. CDR3 coding DNA: TGTGCCAGCAGTTACGAGGGCAGGCTCGGCTCACCCCTCCACTTT. The chain combines TRBV6-5 with TRBJ1-6; no clear D gene. Germline values: CDR1 MNHEY, CDR2 SVGAGI. CDR3 size: 15 residues. Trimming removed 2 bases at V and 10 bases at J, with 15 bases between.

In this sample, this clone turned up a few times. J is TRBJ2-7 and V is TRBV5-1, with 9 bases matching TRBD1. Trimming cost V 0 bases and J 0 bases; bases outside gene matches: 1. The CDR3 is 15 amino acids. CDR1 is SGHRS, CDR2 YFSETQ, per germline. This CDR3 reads CASSLGDRASYEQYF. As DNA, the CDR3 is TGCGCCAGCAGCTTGGGGGACAGGGCCTCCTACGAGCAGTACTTC.

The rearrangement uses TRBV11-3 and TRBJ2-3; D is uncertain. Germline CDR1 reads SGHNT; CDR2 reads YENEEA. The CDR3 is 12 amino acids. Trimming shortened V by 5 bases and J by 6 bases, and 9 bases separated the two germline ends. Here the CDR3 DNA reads TGTGCCAGCAGCGGCCCGGGTGATACGCAGTATTTT. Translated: CASSGPGDTQYF.

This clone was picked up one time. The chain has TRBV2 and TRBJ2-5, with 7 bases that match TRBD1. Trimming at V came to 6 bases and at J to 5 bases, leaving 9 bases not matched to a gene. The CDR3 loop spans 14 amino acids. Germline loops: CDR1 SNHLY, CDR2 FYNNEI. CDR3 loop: CASRGTVTLETQYF. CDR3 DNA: TGTGCCAGCAGGGGGACAGTGACTCTGGAGACCCAGTACTTC.

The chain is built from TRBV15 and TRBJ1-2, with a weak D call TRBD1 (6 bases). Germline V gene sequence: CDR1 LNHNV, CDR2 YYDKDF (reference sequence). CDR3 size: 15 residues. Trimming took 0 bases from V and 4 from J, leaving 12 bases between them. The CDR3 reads CATSRDIVGAYGYTF. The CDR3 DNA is TGTGCCACCAGCAGAGATATCGTGGGGGCCTATGGCTACACCTTC. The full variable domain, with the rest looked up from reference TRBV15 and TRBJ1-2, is DAMVIQNPRYQVTQFGKPVTLSCSQTLNHNVMYWYQQKSSQAPKLLFHYYDKDFNNEADTPDNFQSRRPNTSFCFLDIRSPGLGDTAMYLCATSRDIVGAYGYTFGSGTRLTVV.

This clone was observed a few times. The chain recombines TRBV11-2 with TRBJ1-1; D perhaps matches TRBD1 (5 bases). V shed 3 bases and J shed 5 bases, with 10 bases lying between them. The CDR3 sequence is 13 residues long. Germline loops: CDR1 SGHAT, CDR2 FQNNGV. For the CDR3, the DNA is TGTGCCAGCAGCTTGCGACCAGGGACTGAAGCTTTCTTT. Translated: CASSLRPGTEAFF.

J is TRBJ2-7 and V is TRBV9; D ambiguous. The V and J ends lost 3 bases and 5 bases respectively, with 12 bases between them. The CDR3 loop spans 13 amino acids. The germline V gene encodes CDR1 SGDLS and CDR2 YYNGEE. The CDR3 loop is CASSGSGFDEQYF. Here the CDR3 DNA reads TGTGCCAGCAGCGGGTCCGGGTTCGACGAGCAGTACTTC. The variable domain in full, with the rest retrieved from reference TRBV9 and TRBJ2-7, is DSGVTQTPKHLITATGQRVTLRCSPRSGDLSVYWYQQSLDQGLQFLIQYYNGEERAKGNILERFSAQQFPDLHSELNLSSLELGDSALYFCASSGSGFDEQYFGPGTRLTVT.

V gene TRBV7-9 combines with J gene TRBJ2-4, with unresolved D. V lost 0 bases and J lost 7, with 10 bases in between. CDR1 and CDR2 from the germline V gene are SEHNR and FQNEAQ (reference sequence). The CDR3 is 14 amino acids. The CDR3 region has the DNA TGTGCCAGCAGCTTAGCAGAGATGGAGAACATTCAGTACTTC. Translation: CASSLAEMENIQYF. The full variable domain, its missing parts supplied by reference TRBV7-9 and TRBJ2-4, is DTGVSQNPRHKITKRGQNVTFRCDPISEHNRLYWYRQTLGQGPEFLTYFQNEAQLEKSRLLSDRFSAERPKGSFSTLEIQRTEQGDSAMYLCASSLAEMENIQYFGAGTRLSVL.

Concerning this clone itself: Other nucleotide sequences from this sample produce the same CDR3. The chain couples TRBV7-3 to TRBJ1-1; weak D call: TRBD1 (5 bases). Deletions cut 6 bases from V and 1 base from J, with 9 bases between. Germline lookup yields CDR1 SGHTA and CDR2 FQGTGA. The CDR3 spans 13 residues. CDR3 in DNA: TGTGCCAGCAGTACAGACAGGAACACTGAAGCTTTCTTT. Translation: CASSTDRNTEAFF.

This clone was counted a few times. CDR3 amino acids: CSVEPRLDRGQETQYF. CDR3 DNA sequence: TGCAGCGTTGAGCCGAGGTTAGACAGGGGGCAAGAGACCCAGTACTTC. This chain uses TRBV29-1 with TRBJ2-5; TRBD1 matches at 9 bases. Germline CDR1 reads SQVTM; CDR2 reads ANQGSEA. The CDR3 has 16 residues. V lost 3 bases and J lost 2; bases outside the gene matches: 10.

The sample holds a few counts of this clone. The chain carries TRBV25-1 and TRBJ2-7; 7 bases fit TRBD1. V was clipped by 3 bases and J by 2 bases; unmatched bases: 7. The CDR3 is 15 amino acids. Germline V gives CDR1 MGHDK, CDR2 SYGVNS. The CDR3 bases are TGTGCCAGCAGTGACCCTGGGACAGCTACCTACGAGCAGTACTTC. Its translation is CASSDPGTATYEQYF.

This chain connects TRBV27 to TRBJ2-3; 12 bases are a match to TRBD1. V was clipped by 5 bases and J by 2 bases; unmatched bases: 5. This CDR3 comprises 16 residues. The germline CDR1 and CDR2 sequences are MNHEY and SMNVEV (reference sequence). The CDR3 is CASSPGTGGNTDTQYF. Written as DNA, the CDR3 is TGTGCCAGCAGTCCTGGGACAGGGGGCAACACAGATACGCAGTATTTT.

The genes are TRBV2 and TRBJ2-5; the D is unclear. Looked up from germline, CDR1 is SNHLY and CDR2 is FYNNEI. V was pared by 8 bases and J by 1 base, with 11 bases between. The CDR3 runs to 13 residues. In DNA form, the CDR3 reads TGTGCCAGCGCAAAGAACTTCCAAGAGACCCAGTACTTC. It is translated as CASAKNFQETQYF.

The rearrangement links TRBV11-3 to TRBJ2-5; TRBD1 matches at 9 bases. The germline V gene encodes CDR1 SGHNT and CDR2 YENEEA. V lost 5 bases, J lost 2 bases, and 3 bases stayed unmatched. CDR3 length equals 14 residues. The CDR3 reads CASSPGTGQETQYF. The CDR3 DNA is TGTGCCAGCAGCCCCGGGACAGGGCAAGAGACCCAGTACTTC.

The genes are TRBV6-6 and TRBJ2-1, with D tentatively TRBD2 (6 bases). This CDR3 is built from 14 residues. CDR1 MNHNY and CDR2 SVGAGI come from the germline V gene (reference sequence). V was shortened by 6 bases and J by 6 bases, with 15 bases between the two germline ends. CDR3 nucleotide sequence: TGTGCCAGCAGCTCGAGATTGGGGGGCAATGAGCAGTTCTTC. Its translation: CASSSRLGGNEQFF.

CDR3 bases: TGTGCCAGCAGCTTAACAGGGGACACTGAAGCTTTCTTT. This sequence encodes CASSLTGDTEAFF. The chain combines TRBV7-9 with TRBJ1-1; 7 bases fit TRBD1. The V segment lost 2 bases and the J segment 3 bases; nucleotides outside the gene matches: 0. Germline lookup yields CDR1 SEHNR and CDR2 FQNEAQ (reference sequence). This CDR3 has 13 residues.

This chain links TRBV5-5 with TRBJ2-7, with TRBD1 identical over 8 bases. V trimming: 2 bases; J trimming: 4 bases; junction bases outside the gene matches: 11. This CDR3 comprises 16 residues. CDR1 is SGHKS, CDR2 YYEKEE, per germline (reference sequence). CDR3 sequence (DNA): TGTGCCAGCAGCTTAATCTCCGCAGGGGGCGGGTACGAGCAGTACTTC. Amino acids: CASSLISAGGGYEQYF. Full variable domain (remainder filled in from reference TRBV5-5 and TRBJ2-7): DAGVTQSPTHLIKTRGQQVTLRCSPISGHKSVSWYQQVLGQGPQFIFQYYEKEERGRGNFPDRFSARQFPNYSSELNVNALLLGDSALYLCASSLISAGGGYEQYFGPGTRLTVT.

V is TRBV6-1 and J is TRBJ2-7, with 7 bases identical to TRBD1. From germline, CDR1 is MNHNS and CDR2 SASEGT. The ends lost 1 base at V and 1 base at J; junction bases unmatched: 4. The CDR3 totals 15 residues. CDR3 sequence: CASSEVPGQSYEQYF. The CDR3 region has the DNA TGTGCCAGCAGTGAAGTCCCGGGACAGTCCTACGAGCAGTACTTC.